One and the same sample provided the 19 T cell receptor beta chains below, sequenced in a study of T cells expressing NK-cell markers. TCRdb re-called the 5' RACE reads; every CDR3 protein appears as one record, without DNA. The repertoire table contains some 440,000 distinct CDR3 sequences. The specimen sequenced was blood T cells: a sorted CD56 or NKG2C T cell subset, CD4+ or CD8+ T cells, or bulk PBMC T cells (not recorded which). The source of these receptors is a woman aged 45-59 years in good health.

The genes are TRBV7-9 and TRBJ2-1; TCRdb designates TRBD2, a call that cannot be tested without DNA. Germline CDR1 and CDR2: SEHNR and FQNEAQ (reference sequence). The CDR3 is 20 residues long. The CDR3 here is CASSLGVRTSGRVRYNEQFF. The entire variable domain, with the rest obtained from reference TRBV7-9 and TRBJ2-1, is as follows: DTGVSQNPRHKITKRGQNVTFRCDPISEHNRLYWYRQTLGQGPEFLTYFQNEAQLEKSRLLSDRFSAERPKGSFSTLEIQRTEQGDSAMYLCASSLGVRTSGRVRYNEQFFGPGTRLTVL.

The rearrangement joins TRBV5-1 to TRBJ1-1. Germline CDR1 reads SGHRS; CDR2 reads YFSETQ. The CDR3 is made up of 14 amino acids. CDR3 region: CASSLGDTNAEAFF.

The V gene is TRBV2, the J gene TRBJ2-4; without DNA, the TCRdb call of TRBD1 cannot be checked. Germline-derived CDR1 and CDR2 are SNHLY and FYNNEI. This CDR3 is 13 amino acids long. The CDR3 sequence: CASNRDVGDIQYF.

CDR3 in amino acids: CASSSTVPTEAFF. The chain couples TRBV5-6 to TRBJ1-1. CDR3 size: 13 residues. From germline, CDR1 is SGHDT and CDR2 YYEEEE.

The chain is built from TRBV5-1 and TRBJ2-6; the D call of TRBD1 rests on TCRdb alone, since no DNA is present to check it. Germline V gives CDR1 SGHRS, CDR2 YFSETQ. The CDR3 consists of 18 residues. The chain's CDR3 is CASSYLIRGLAGANVLTF.

V gene TRBV6-5 combines with J gene TRBJ1-2; no DNA is available, so the TRBD1 call from TCRdb remains unchecked. Germline CDR1 reads MNHEY; CDR2 reads SVGAGI. This CDR3 is built from 15 residues. CDR3 sequence reads: CASSPQAGAGYGYTF.

CDR3 sequence reads: CASSFRARGNEKLFF. V and J are TRBV12-3 or TRBV12-4 and TRBJ1-4; with no DNA, the TCRdb D assignment of TRBD1 cannot be verified. The CDR3 spans 15 residues.

The chain has TRBV9 and TRBJ2-5; with no DNA, the TCRdb D assignment of TRBD1 cannot be verified. The CDR3 sequence is 14 residues long. Germline V lookup: CDR1 SGDLS, CDR2 YYNGEE. The CDR3 sequence: CASSVGQGVKTQYF.

The chain has TRBV15 and TRBJ1-3; TCRdb gives TRBD1 as the D gene, but with no DNA this cannot be confirmed. Germline V gives CDR1 LNHNV, CDR2 YYDKDF (reference sequence). CDR3 size: 13 residues. CDR3 sequence reads: CATSDRAGNTIYF.

This chain links TRBV6-6 with TRBJ2-1; the TCRdb call, TRBD1, lacks DNA for checking. The CDR3 runs 14 residues. CDR1 is MNHNY, CDR2 SVGAGI, per germline (reference sequence). The chain's CDR3 is CASTRAVRYNEQFF.

The chain carries TRBV18 and TRBJ1-3; TCRdb calls TRBD1, which cannot be checked without DNA. The length of the CDR3 is 15 residues. CDR1 KGHSH and CDR2 LQKENI come from the germline V gene. CDR3 in amino acids: CASSPLPGQGNTIYF.

V and J are TRBV12-3 or TRBV12-4 and TRBJ2-3; TCRdb calls TRBD2, which cannot be checked without DNA. The CDR3 is 19 residues long. CDR3 sequence reads: CASRRDGLAGEGETDTQYF.

V is TRBV5-5 and J is TRBJ2-6; the TCRdb call, TRBD1, lacks DNA for checking. In germline, CDR1 is SGHKS, CDR2 YYEKEE (reference sequence). This CDR3 region has 17 residues. This CDR3 is CASSAGTGPGGANVLTF.

V usage is TRBV5-1 and J usage is TRBJ2-2. This CDR3 spans 14 amino acids. Germline lookup yields CDR1 SGHRS and CDR2 YFSETQ. CDR3 residues: CASSLASGTGELFF.

The chain combines TRBV4-1 with TRBJ2-6; TCRdb picks TRBD2, but there is no DNA to check that call. The CDR3 totals 15 residues. Germline V gives CDR1 MGHRA, CDR2 YSYEKL. CDR3: CASSQRTSGAGVLTF.

The chain is built from TRBV3-1 and TRBJ2-6. The CDR3 contains 15 residues. Germline CDR1 is LGHDT and CDR2 is YNNKEL (reference sequence). CDR3 loop: CASSLILGGANVLTF.

The chain uses TRBV6-2 or TRBV6-3 and TRBJ2-1; the TCRdb call, TRBD2, lacks DNA for checking. The CDR3 sequence is 15 residues long. The germline V gene has CDR1 MNHEY and CDR2 SVGEGT. The CDR3: CASRRGWTSASEQFF.

The rearrangement joins TRBV20-1 to TRBJ2-7; the D gene TCRdb calls, TRBD1, cannot be checked with no DNA. Germline V gene lookup returns CDR1 DFQATT and CDR2 SNEGSKA (reference sequence). This CDR3 is built from 13 residues. CDR3 region: CSARRGQGGEQYF.

V and J are TRBV27 and TRBJ2-7; TCRdb designates TRBD1, a call that cannot be tested without DNA. This CDR3 has 15 amino acids. CDR1 is MNHEY, CDR2 SMNVEV, per germline (reference sequence). This CDR3 is CASSLIGGATYEQYF.